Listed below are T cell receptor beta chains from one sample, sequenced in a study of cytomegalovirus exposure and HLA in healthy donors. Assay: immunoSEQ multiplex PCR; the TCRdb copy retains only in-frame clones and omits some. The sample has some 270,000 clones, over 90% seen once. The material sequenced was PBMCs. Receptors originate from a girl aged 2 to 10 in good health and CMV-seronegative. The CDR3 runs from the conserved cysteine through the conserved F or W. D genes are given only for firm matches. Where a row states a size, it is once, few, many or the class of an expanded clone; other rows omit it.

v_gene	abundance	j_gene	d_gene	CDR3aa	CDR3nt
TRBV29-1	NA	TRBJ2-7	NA	CSVGEGYEQYF	TGCAGCGTTGGCGAGGGCTACGAGCAGTACTTC
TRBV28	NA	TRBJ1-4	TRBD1	CASSLYTGGEKLFF	TGTGCCAGCAGTTTATATACAGGGGGTGAAAAACTGTTTTTT
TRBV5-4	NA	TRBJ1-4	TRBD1	CASSFYTTGKNGKLFF	TGTGCCAGCAGCTTTTATACGACAGGGAAGAATGGAAAACTGTTTTTT
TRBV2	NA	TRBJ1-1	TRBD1	CASSYSGTGATEAFF	TGTGCCAGCAGTTACTCCGGGACAGGGGCCACTGAAGCTTTCTTT
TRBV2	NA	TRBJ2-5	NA	CASSEEGGGETQYF	TGTGCCAGCAGTGAAGAGGGAGGAGGAGAGACCCAGTACTTC
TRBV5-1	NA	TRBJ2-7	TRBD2	CASSLPPAGGPPYEQYF	TGCGCCAGCAGCTTGCCCCCAGCGGGAGGGCCCCCCTACGAGCAGTACTTC
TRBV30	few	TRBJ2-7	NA	CAWRGTYEQYF	TGTGCCTGGCGCGGAACCTACGAGCAGTACTTC
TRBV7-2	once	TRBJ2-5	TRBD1	CASSLVGQQTQYF	TGTGCCAGCAGCTTAGTGGGACAGCAAACCCAGTACTTC
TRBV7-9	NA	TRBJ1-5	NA	CASSLDGAGNQPQHF	TGTGCCAGCAGCTTAGATGGGGCCGGCAATCAGCCCCAGCATTTT
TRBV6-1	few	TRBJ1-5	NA	CASSVKGNQPQHF	TGTGCCAGCAGTGTCAAGGGGAATCAGCCCCAGCATTTT
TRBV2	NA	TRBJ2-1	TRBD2	CASRGGLAGGYNEQFF	TGTGCCAGCAGGGGGGGTCTAGCGGGAGGCTACAATGAGCAGTTCTTC
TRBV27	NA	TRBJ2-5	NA	CASSPVGGKVAQYF	TGTGCCAGCAGTCCCGTAGGGGGTAAGGTGGCCCAGTACTTC
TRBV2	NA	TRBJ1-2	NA	CASIRRVILGRNYGYTF	TGTGCCAGCATTAGGAGGGTGATCCTCGGGCGGAACTATGGCTACACCTTC
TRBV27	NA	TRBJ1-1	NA	CASRTGTEAFF	TGTGCCAGCAGAACAGGAACTGAAGCTTTCTTT
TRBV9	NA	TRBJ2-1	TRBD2	CASSEILAGGWNEQFF	TGTGCCAGCAGCGAAATACTAGCGGGAGGCTGGAATGAGCAGTTCTTC
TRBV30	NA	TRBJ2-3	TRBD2	CAWGGSGTLSTDTQYF	TGTGCCTGGGGGGGTAGCGGGACGCTAAGCACAGATACGCAGTATTTT
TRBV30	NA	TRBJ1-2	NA	CAWSRDFGYTF	TGTGCCTGGAGTCGGGACTTTGGCTACACCTTC
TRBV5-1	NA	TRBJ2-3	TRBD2	CASNLGRPGTDTQYF	TGCGCCAGCAACCTCGGGAGGCCTGGCACAGATACGCAGTATTTT
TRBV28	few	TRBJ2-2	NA	CASSWGSGRTGELFF	TGTGCCAGCAGTTGGGGTAGCGGACGCACCGGGGAGCTGTTTTTT
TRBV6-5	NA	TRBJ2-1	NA	CASSYDSNNEQFF	TGTGCCAGCAGTTACGACAGTAACAATGAGCAGTTCTTC
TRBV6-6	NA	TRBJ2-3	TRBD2	CASGLAGPTDTQYF	TGTGCCAGCGGACTAGCGGGGCCCACAGATACGCAGTATTTT
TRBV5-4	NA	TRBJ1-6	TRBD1	CASSLGDRGGNSPLHF	TGTGCCAGCAGCTTGGGTGACAGGGGCGGGAATTCACCCCTCCACTTT
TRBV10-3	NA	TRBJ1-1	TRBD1	CAISAGGSAEAFF	TGTGCCATCAGTGCAGGGGGGTCCGCTGAAGCTTTCTTT
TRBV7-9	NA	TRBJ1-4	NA	CASSSGGGADEKLFF	TGTGCCAGCAGCTCCGGCGGAGGAGCAGATGAAAAACTGTTTTTT
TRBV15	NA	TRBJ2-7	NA	CATSRDLDKEQYF	TGTGCCACCAGCAGAGATCTCGACAAGGAGCAGTACTTC
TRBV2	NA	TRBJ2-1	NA	CASFAESSYNEQFF	TGTGCCAGCTTTGCGGAAAGCTCCTACAATGAGCAGTTCTTC